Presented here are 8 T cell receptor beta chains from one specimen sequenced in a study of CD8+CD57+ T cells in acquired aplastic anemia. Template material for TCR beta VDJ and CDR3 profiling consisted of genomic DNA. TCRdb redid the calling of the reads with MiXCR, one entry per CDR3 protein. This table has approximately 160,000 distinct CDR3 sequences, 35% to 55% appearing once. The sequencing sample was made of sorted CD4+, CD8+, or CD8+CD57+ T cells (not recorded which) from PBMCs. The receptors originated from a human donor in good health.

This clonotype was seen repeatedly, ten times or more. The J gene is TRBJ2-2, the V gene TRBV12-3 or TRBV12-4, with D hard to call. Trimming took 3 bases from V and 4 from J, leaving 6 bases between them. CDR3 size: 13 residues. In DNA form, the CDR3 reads TGTGCCAGCAGTTTCGATTTCACCGGGGAGCTGTTTTTT. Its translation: CASSFDFTGELFF.

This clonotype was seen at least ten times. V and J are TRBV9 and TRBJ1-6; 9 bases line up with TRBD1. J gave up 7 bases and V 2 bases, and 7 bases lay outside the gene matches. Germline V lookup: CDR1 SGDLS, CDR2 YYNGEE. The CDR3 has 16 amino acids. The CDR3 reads CASSVGTGTWNSPLHF. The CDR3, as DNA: TGTGCCAGCAGCGTCGGGACAGGGACTTGGAATTCACCCCTCCACTTT.

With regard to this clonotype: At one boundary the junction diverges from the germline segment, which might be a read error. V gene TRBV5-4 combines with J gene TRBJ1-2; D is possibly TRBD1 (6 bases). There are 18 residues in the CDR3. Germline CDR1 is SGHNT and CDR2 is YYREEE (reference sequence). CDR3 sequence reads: CVSSLSLWYGGPDYGYTF. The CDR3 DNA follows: TGTGTCAGCAGCTTGAGTTTGTGGTATGGGGGGCCTGACTATGGCTACACCTTC.

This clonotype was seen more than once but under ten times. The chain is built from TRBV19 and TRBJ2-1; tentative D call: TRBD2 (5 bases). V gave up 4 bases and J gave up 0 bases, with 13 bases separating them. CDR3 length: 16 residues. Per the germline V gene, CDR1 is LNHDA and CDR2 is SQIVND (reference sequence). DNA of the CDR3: TGTGCCAGTAGTAGGGAGACGGGGAACTCCTACAATGAGCAGTTCTTC. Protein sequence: CASSRETGNSYNEQFF.

CDR3 nucleotides: TGTGCCAGCAGCCCCTGGGCAGCTAACACTGAAGCTTTCTTT. It yields the protein CASSPWAANTEAFF. V is TRBV5-6 and J is TRBJ1-1; D remains ambiguous. V gave up 4 bases and J gave up 2 bases, with 12 bases separating them. The CDR3 sequence is 14 residues long. Germline loops: CDR1 SGHDT, CDR2 YYEEEE.

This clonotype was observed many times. For the CDR3, the DNA is TGTGCCAGCAGTTTGCGGGATACGCAGTATTTT. This translates into CASSLRDTQYF. The gene calls are TRBV12-3 or TRBV12-4 and TRBJ2-3; no clear D gene. This CDR3 is built from 11 residues. Trimming removed 3 bases at V and 6 bases at J, with 4 bases between.

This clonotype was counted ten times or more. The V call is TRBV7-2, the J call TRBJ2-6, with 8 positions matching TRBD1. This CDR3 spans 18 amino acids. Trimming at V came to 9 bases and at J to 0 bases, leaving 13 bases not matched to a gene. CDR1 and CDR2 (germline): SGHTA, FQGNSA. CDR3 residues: CASRIGQGIPSGANVLTF. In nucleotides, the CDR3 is TGTGCCAGTCGGATAGGACAGGGAATTCCCTCTGGGGCCAACGTCCTGACTTTC.

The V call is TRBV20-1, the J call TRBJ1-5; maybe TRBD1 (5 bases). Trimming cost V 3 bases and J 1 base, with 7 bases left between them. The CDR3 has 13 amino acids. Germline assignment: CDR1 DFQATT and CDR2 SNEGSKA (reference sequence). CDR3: CSARGVSNQPQHF. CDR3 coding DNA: TGCAGTGCTAGGGGGGTCAGCAATCAGCCCCAGCATTTT.